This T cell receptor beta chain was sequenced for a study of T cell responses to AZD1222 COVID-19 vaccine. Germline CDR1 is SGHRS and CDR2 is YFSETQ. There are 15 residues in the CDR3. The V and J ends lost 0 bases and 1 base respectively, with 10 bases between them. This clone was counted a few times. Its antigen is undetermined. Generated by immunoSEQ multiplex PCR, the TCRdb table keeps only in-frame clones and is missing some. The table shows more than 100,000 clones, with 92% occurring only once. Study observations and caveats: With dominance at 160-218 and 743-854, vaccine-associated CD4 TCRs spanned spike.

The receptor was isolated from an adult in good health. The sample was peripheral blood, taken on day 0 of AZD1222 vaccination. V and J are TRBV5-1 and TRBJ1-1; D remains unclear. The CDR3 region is CASSLGDFSNTEAFF. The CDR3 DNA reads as TGCGCCAGCAGCTTGGGGGATTTCTCGAACACTGAAGCTTTCTTT.